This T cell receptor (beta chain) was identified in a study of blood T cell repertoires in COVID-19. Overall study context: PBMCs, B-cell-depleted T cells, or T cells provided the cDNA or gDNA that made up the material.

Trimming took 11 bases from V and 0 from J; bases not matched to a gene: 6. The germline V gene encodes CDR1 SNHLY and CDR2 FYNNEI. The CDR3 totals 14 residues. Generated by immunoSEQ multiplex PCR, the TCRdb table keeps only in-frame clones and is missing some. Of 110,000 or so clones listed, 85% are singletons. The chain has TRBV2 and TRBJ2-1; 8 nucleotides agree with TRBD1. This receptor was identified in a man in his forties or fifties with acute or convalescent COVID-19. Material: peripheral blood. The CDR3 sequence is CAGRQGSSYNEQFF. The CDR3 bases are TGTGCCGGGCGACAGGGGAGCTCCTACAATGAGCAGTTCTTC.